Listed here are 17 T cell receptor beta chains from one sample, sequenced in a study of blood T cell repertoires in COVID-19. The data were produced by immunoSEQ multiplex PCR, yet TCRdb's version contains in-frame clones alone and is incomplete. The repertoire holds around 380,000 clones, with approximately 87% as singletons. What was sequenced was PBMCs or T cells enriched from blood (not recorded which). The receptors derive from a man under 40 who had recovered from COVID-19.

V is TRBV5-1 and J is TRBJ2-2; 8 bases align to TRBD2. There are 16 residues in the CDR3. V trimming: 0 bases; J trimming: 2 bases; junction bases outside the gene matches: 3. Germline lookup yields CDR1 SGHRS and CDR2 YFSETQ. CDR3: CASSLGAGANTGELFF. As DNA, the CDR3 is TGCGCCAGCAGCTTGGGAGCGGGGGCTAACACCGGGGAGCTGTTTTTT.

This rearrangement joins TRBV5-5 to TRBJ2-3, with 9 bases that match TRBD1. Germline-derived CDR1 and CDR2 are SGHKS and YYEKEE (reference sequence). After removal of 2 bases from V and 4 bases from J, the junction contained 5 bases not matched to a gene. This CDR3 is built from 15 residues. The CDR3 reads CASSFGTGFADTQYF. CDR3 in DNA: TGTGCCAGCAGCTTTGGGACAGGGTTCGCAGATACGCAGTATTTT.

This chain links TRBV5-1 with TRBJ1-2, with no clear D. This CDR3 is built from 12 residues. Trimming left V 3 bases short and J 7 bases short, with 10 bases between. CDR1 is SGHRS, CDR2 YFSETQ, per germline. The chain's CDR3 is CASSYETTGYTF. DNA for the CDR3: TGCGCCAGCAGCTACGAGACAACTGGCTACACCTTC.

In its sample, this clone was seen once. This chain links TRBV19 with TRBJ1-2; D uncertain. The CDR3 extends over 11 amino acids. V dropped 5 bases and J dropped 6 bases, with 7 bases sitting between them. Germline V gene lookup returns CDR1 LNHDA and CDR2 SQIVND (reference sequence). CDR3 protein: CASSFGNGYTF. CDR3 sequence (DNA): TGTGCCAGTAGTTTCGGGAATGGCTACACCTTC.

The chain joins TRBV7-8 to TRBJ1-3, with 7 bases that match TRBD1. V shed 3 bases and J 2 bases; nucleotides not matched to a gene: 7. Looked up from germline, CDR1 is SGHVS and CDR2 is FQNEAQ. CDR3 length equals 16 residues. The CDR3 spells CASSLRDSLAGNTIYF. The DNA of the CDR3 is TGTGCCAGCAGCTTGCGGGACAGTTTGGCTGGAAACACCATATATTTT.

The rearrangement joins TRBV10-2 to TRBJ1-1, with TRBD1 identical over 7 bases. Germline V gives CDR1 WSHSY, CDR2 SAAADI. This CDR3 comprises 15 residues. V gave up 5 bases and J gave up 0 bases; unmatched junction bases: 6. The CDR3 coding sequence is TGCGCCAGCAGTCGGGGACAGACCATGAACACTGAAGCTTTCTTT. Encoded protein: CASSRGQTMNTEAFF.

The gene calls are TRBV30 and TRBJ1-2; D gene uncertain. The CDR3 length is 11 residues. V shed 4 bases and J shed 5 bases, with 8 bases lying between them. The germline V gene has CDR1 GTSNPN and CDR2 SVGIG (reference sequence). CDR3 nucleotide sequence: TGTGCCTGGAACGTGGAGTATGGCTACACCTTC. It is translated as CAWNVEYGYTF.

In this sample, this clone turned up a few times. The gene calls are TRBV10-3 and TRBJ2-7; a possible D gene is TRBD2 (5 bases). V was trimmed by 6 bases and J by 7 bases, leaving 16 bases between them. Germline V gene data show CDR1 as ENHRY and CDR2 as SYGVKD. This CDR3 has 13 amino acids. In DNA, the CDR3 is TGTGCCATCAGCCGGACCTCCCCGGGGGAGCAGTACTTC. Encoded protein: CAISRTSPGEQYF.

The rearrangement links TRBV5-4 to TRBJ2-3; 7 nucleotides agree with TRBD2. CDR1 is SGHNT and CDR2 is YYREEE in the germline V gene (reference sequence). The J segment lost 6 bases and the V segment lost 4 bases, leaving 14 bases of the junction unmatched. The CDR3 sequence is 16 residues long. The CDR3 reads CASSPGGGAKGDTQYF. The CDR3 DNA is TGTGCCAGCAGCCCCGGGGGAGGGGCCAAGGGGGATACGCAGTATTTT.

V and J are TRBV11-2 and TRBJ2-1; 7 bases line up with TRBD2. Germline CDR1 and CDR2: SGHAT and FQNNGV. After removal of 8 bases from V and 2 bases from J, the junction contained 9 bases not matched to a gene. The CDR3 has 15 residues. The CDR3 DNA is TGTGCCAGCTCTTGGCAGCGGGGAACCTACAATGAGCAGTTCTTC. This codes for CASSWQRGTYNEQFF.

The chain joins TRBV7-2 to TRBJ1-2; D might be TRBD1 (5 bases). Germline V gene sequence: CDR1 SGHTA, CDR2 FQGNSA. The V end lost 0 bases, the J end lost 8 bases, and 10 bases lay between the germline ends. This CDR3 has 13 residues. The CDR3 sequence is CASSLARGGGYTF. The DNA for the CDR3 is TGTGCCAGCAGCTTAGCGCGGGGGGGAGGCTACACCTTC.

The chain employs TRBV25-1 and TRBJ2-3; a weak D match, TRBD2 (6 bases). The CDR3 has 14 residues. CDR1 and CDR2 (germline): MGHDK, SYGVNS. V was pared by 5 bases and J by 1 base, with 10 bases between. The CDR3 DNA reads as TGTGCCAGCAGTTCGGGGGAACGCACAGATACGCAGTATTTT. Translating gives CASSSGERTDTQYF.

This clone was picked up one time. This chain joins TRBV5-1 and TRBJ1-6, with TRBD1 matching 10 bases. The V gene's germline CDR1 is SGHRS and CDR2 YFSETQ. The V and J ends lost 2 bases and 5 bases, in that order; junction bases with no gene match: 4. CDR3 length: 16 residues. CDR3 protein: CASSFTGTGDNSPLHF. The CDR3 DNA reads TGCGCCAGCAGCTTCACCGGGACAGGGGATAATTCACCCCTCCACTTT.

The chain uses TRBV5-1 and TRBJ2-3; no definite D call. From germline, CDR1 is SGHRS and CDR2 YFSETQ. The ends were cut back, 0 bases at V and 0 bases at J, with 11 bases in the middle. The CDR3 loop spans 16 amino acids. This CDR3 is CASSLEVAPSTDTQYF. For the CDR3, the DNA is TGCGCCAGCAGCTTGGAGGTAGCCCCTAGCACAGATACGCAGTATTTT.

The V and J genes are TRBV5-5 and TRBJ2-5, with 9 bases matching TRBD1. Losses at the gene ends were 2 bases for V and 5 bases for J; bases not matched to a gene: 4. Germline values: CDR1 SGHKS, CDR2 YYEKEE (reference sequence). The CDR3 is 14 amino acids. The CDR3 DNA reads TGTGCCAGCAGCTTAACAGGGGGCAGGGAGACCCAGTACTTC. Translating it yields CASSLTGGRETQYF.

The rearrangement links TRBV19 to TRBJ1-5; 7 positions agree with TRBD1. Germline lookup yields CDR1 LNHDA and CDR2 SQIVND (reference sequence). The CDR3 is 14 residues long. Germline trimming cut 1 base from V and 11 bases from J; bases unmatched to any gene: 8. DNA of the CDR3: TGTGCCAGTAGTATAGGCGTAACAGGGGAAGCCCAGCATTTT. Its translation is CASSIGVTGEAQHF.

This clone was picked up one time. The CDR3 is CASSDRAGDTQYF. In DNA form, the CDR3 reads TGTGCCAGTTCTGACCGCGCCGGGGATACGCAGTATTTT. The chain employs TRBV19 and TRBJ2-3, with no clear D. The CDR3 has 13 amino acids. The ends were cut back, 8 bases at V and 6 bases at J, with 15 bases in the middle. CDR1 is LNHDA, CDR2 SQIVND, per germline (reference sequence).